This TCR beta chain was obtained from a study of blood T cell repertoires in COVID-19. The CDR3 extends over 13 amino acids. In germline, CDR1 is SNHLY, CDR2 FYNNEI. Trimming took off 7 bases at V and 4 bases at J, with 10 bases between the two ends. TCRdb keeps only in-frame clones here, not all; method: immunoSEQ multiplex PCR. The sample carries fewer than 300,000 clones, roughly 90% recorded once. The receptor was isolated from a man aged 55 to 69 who had recovered from COVID-19. The sample was peripheral blood. This sequence joins TRBV2 and TRBJ2-2; D is perhaps TRBD1 (5 bases). The CDR3 DNA reads as TGTGCCAGCATCAGGGTGATCACCGGGGAGCTGTTTTTT. Protein sequence: CASIRVITGELFF. The whole variable domain, remainder taken from reference TRBV2 and TRBJ2-2, is EPEVTQTPSHQVTQMGQEVILRCVPISNHLYFYWYRQILGQKVEFLVSFYNNEISEKSEIFDDQFSVERPDGSNFTLKIRSTKLEDSAMYFCASIRVITGELFFGEGSRLTVL.